This note documents a single T cell receptor beta chain sequence. Study members were between about 18 and 90 years old and lived in 20 to 30 US regions. The data were taken from a study of blood T cell repertoires in COVID-19. Study-level background: PBMCs, B-cell-depleted T cells, or T cells provided the cDNA or gDNA that made up the material.

In the authors' methods: From reference gene primer amplification, estimates of nucleated cell counts were derived. Libraries were prepared by immunoSEQ multiplex PCR; TCRdb keeps only in-frame clonotypes and omits some of them. The DNA was the basis for D and trimming; V, J and clone size are from that table. The table shows roughly 170,000 clones, with about 86% occurring only once. The specimen was PBMCs or T cells enriched from blood (not recorded which). The source of this sequence is a woman in her forties or fifties in a cohort exposed to, infected with or recovered from COVID-19 (not recorded which).

Written as DNA, the CDR3 is TGTGCCAGCAGTTTATCAGGGAGTGGTGAAGCTTTCTTT. Its protein product is CASSLSGSGEAFF. The V and J genes are TRBV27 and TRBJ1-1; D gene uncertain. CDR1 and CDR2 from the germline V gene are MNHEY and SMNVEV (reference sequence). This CDR3 comprises 13 residues. V lost 0 bases, J lost 7 bases, and 9 bases lay in between.